This T cell receptor beta chain was documented in a study of shared clonotypes between healthy human individuals. Study outcomes and limitations: Across a few donors, naive CD4 shared 5% to 6%, naive CD8 3% to 3.5%, memory CD4 less than 2.5%, memory CD8 0.35% to 0.5%. What naive subsets generally showed was a larger estimated richness than memory subsets showed. Sequencing depth was expected to influence donor clonotype sharing. The study found lower generation probabilities in non-shared clonotypes than in those shared by all four donors.

The data were produced by immunoSEQ multiplex PCR, yet TCRdb's version contains in-frame clones alone and is incomplete. The table shows about 2.1 million clones, with around 93% occurring only once. Of note for this clone: The antigen remains undetermined.

Cells designated naive CD8 were CD45RO-negative and were positively selected for CCR7, with terminally differentiated effector memory CD45RA+ cells excluded. The V segment lost 5 bases and the J segment 0 bases; nucleotides outside the gene matches: 12. Germline-derived CDR1 and CDR2 are MDHEN and SYDVKM. The CDR3 has 17 amino acids. This chain links TRBV28 with TRBJ2-5; 7 positions match TRBD2. Input material: naive CD8+ T cells from PBMCs. This TCR was sampled from a young man in good health. Some clones in this sample may be carry-over from other donors' samples. The CDR3 loop reads CASSQPEGGVYQETQYF. In DNA form, the CDR3 reads TGTGCCAGCAGTCAGCCGGAGGGAGGGGTGTACCAAGAGACCCAGTACTTC.